This passage covers 13 T cell receptor beta chains from one sample sequenced in a study of blood T cell repertoires in COVID-19. TCRdb keeps only in-frame clones here, not all; method: immunoSEQ multiplex PCR. The sample has roughly 50,000 clones; just over 90% are singletons. Sequenced material: peripheral blood. Source of these receptors: a woman in her thirties or forties with active COVID-19.

V and J are TRBV27 and TRBJ2-5; 7 nucleotides line up with TRBD2. CDR1 MNHEY and CDR2 SMNVEV come from the germline V gene (reference sequence). The CDR3 is 16 residues long. The ends lost 3 bases at V and 9 bases at J; junction bases unmatched: 16. This CDR3 is CASSFGGGRPVGAQYF. For the CDR3, the DNA is TGTGCCAGCAGTTTTGGGGGGGGACGTCCCGTGGGGGCCCAGTACTTC.

This sequence joins TRBV11-3 and TRBJ1-2; TRBD1 agrees at 7 bases. Germline V gives CDR1 SGHNT, CDR2 YENEEA. CDR3 length: 15 residues. The J segment lost 3 bases and the V segment lost 3 bases, leaving 7 bases of the junction unmatched. The CDR3 region has the DNA TGTGCCAGCAGCTTGCGAGGGGGCGGCTACTATGGCTACACCTTC. It is translated as CASSLRGGGYYGYTF.

V and J are TRBV11-2 and TRBJ2-2, with a tentative D call TRBD2 (6 bases). Germline V gives CDR1 SGHAT, CDR2 FQNNGV. The CDR3 loop spans 15 amino acids. V lost 5 bases and J lost 4, with 14 bases in between. CDR3 protein: CASSPGIGGTGELFF. As DNA, the CDR3 is TGTGCCAGCAGCCCGGGGATCGGGGGCACCGGGGAGCTGTTTTTT.

The chain joins TRBV30 to TRBJ2-1, with TRBD2 matching 8 bases. CDR1 GTSNPN and CDR2 SVGIG come from the germline V gene (reference sequence). The CDR3 covers 14 residues. Trimming removed 5 bases from V and 2 bases from J; junction bases left unmatched: 5. As DNA, the CDR3 is TGTGCCTGGTCGAAGACTAGCGCCTACAATGAGCAGTTCTTC. Translated, it gives CAWSKTSAYNEQFF. Complete variable domain (other parts from reference TRBV30 and TRBJ2-1): SQTIHQWPATLVQPVGSPLSLECTVEGTSNPNLYWYRQAAGRGLQLLFYSVGIGQISSEVPQNLSASRPQDRQFILSSKKLLLSDSGFYLCAWSKTSAYNEQFFGPGTRLTVL.

This chain links TRBV12-2 with TRBJ1-4; TRBD1 is taken as the D call from the table, unchecked against the DNA. TRBV12-2 has pseudogene status. The CDR3 totals 17 residues. CDR3 region: CASRPRQGPGGNEKLFF. CDR3 DNA sequence: TGTGCAAGTCGCCCCCGACAGGGGCCCGGAGGGAATGAAAAACTGTTTTTT.

This chain links TRBV28 with TRBJ2-7, with D tentatively TRBD1 (6 bases). Germline CDR1 is MDHEN and CDR2 is SYDVKM. This CDR3 spans 13 amino acids. Trimming cost V 8 bases and J 0 bases, with 11 bases left between them. In DNA form, the CDR3 reads TGTGCCAGCGGGACACTAAGCTCCTACGAGCAGTACTTC. This translates into CASGTLSSYEQYF.

The chain carries TRBV7-3 and TRBJ2-7, with no clear D. Trimming removed 2 bases at V and 1 base at J, with 6 bases between. The CDR3 consists of 13 residues. Germline-derived CDR1 and CDR2 are SGHTA and FQGTGA. The CDR3 loop is CASSLAGSYEQYF. CDR3 bases: TGTGCCAGCAGCTTAGCAGGTTCCTACGAGCAGTACTTC.

J is TRBJ1-2 and V is TRBV12-3 or TRBV12-4; TRBD1 aligns across 8 bases. Trimming at V came to 6 bases and at J to 8 bases, leaving 5 bases not matched to a gene. This CDR3 comprises 12 residues. CDR3 region: CASSYDRGGYTF. The CDR3 bases are TGTGCCAGCAGCTATGACAGGGGCGGCTACACCTTC.

The chain employs TRBV4-3 and TRBJ2-3, with 8 nucleotides matching TRBD2. Germline CDR1 LGHNA, CDR2 YSLEER. There are 18 residues in the CDR3. The V segment lost 1 base and the J segment 3 bases; nucleotides outside the gene matches: 12. The CDR3 region has the DNA TGCGCCAGCAGCCAAGGGAATCTAGCGGGCGGTCGAACAGATACGCAGTATTTT. This codes for CASSQGNLAGGRTDTQYF.

The chain uses TRBV29-1 and TRBJ2-3; TRBD1 is a possible D gene (6 bases). The germline V gene has CDR1 SQVTM and CDR2 ANQGSEA. Trimming removed 2 bases from V and 4 bases from J, with 7 bases in between. The CDR3 totals 12 residues. CDR3 protein: CSVETGPDTQYF. For the CDR3, the DNA is TGCAGCGTTGAAACAGGGCCAGATACGCAGTATTTT.

V is TRBV28 and J is TRBJ1-2; D not certain. Germline assignment: CDR1 MDHEN and CDR2 SYDVKM. The CDR3 consists of 13 residues. Deletions cut 5 bases from V and 4 bases from J, with 11 bases between. CDR3 in DNA: TGTGCCAGCAGTCCCAACACCGTCTATGGCTACACCTTC. This codes for CASSPNTVYGYTF.

The rearrangement links TRBV9 to TRBJ2-3; D is perhaps TRBD2 (6 bases). The V end lost 0 bases, the J end lost 0 bases, and 11 bases lay between the germline ends. CDR1 is SGDLS, CDR2 YYNGEE, per germline. The length of the CDR3 is 16 residues. CDR3 coding DNA: TGTGCCAGCAGCGTAGGATCCGGGAGTAGCACAGATACGCAGTATTTT. It specifies CASSVGSGSSTDTQYF.

This sequence joins TRBV30 and TRBJ2-1; 9 nucleotides agree with TRBD1. The germline V gene has CDR1 GTSNPN and CDR2 SVGIG (reference sequence). J was trimmed by 8 bases and V by 0 bases; bases with no gene match: 5. The CDR3 totals 14 residues. The CDR3 sequence: CAWSVGTGLDEQFF. The CDR3 nucleotides read TGTGCCTGGAGTGTAGGGACAGGGTTGGATGAGCAGTTCTTC.